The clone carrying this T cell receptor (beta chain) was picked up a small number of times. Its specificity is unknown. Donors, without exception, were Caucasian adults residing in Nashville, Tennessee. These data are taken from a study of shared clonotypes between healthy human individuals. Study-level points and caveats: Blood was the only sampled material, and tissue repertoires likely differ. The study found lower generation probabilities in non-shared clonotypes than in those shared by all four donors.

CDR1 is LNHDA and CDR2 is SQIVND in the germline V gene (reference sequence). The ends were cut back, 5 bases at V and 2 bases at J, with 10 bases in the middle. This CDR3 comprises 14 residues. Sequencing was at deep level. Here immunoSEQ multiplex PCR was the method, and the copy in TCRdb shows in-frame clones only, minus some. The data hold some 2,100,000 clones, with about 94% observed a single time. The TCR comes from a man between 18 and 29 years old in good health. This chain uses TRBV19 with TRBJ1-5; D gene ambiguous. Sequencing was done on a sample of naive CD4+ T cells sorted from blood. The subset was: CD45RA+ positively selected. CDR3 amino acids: CASSSARGNQPQHF. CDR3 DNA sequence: TGTGCCAGTAGTTCGGCTAGGGGCAATCAGCCCCAGCATTTT. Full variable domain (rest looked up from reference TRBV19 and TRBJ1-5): DGGITQSPKYLFRKEGQNVTLSCEQNLNHDAMYWYRQDPGQGLRLIYYSQIVNDFQKGDIAEGYSVSREKKESFPLTVTSAQKNPTAFYLCASSSARGNQPQHFGDGTRLSIL.